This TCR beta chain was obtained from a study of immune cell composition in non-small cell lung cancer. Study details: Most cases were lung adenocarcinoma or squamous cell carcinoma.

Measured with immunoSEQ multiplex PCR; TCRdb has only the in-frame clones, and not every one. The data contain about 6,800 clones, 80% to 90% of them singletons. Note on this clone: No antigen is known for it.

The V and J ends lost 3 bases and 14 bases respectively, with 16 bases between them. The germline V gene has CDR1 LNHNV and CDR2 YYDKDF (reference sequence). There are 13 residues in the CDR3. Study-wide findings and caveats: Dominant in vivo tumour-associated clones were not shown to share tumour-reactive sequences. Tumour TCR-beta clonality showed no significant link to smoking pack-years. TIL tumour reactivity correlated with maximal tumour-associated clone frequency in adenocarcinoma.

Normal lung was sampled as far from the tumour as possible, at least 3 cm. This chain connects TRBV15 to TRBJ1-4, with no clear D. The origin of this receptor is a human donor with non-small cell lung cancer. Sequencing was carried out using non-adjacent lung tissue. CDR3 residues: CATSSGNTRELFF. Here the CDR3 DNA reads TGTGCCACCAGCAGTGGGAATACTCGAGAGCTGTTTTTT.